A single sample gave rise to the 5 T cell receptor beta chains below, sequenced in a study of T cells in Graves' hyperthyroidism and ophthalmopathy (dated by TCRdb to between 2018 and 2021). The library was prepared using multiplex PCR. Instrument on record: Illumina HiSeq 2000. TCR beta CDR3 regions were amplified from RNA transcripts. A first-round RT-PCR of the TCR CDR3 used the HTBI primer set with the Qiagen OneStep RT-PCR kit. TCRdb redid the processing of the public reads, applying fastp at Q25 and MiXCR, and retained in-frame beta chains. Each record represents a unique CDR3 protein, reported with the most common genes and DNA among its rows. The sample records some 150,000 distinct CDR3 sequences, roughly 23% of which are singletons. Around two thirds of the sample rests with the top ten. Sequences were obtained from blood. These receptors came from a woman in her fifties or sixties with Graves' hyperthyroidism that later progressed to Graves' ophthalmopathy.

On this clonotype itself: At one end the junction does not follow the germline gene, possibly because of a read error. V and J are TRBV7-9 and TRBJ1-2; 8 nucleotides line up with TRBD1. CDR1 and CDR2 (germline): SEHNR, FQNEAQ (reference sequence). The CDR3 consists of 15 residues. The CDR3, as DNA: TGTGCCGGCAGCACCGGGACAGGCCCGAATTATGGCTACACCTTC. Protein product: CAGSTGTGPNYGYTF.

This clonotype was counted ten times or more. The chain employs TRBV28 and TRBJ1-5, with 10 positions matching TRBD1. CDR3 length equals 18 residues. The germline CDR1 and CDR2 sequences are MDHEN and SYDVKM. V was pared by 6 bases and J by 2 bases, with 13 bases of the junction left unmatched. CDR3 residues: CASRGVGTGVDGNQPQHF. DNA of the CDR3: TGTGCCAGCAGGGGGGTTGGGACAGGGGTTGATGGCAATCAGCCCCAGCATTTT.

This clonotype occurred many times. The chain recombines TRBV20-1 with TRBJ2-1; a possible D gene is TRBD2 (6 bases). Trimming stripped 6 bases from V and 9 bases from J, with 21 bases between. Looked up from germline, CDR1 is DFQATT and CDR2 is SNEGSKA (reference sequence). The CDR3 is 14 residues long. CDR3 amino acids: CSARESGRGSEQFF. The CDR3 region has the DNA TGCAGTGCCCGTGAGAGCGGGCGTGGCAGTGAGCAGTTCTTC.

This clonotype was seen ten or more times. V usage is TRBV20-1 and J usage is TRBJ2-7; D call uncertain. CDR1 DFQATT and CDR2 SNEGSKA come from the germline V gene (reference sequence). This CDR3 spans 13 amino acids. V gave up 4 bases and J gave up 0 bases, with 10 bases separating them. The CDR3 region is CSAKAPHSYEQYF. CDR3 coding DNA: TGCAGTGCTAAGGCTCCGCACTCCTACGAGCAGTACTTC.

This clonotype showed up many times. The V gene is TRBV30, the J gene TRBJ2-1; D uncertain. V dropped 2 bases and J dropped 7 bases, with 6 bases sitting between them. There are 11 residues in the CDR3. Germline lookup yields CDR1 GTSNPN and CDR2 SVGIG (reference sequence). The CDR3 DNA reads TGTGCCTGGAGTTTAGGGAATGAGCAGTTCTTC. Encoded protein: CAWSLGNEQFF.